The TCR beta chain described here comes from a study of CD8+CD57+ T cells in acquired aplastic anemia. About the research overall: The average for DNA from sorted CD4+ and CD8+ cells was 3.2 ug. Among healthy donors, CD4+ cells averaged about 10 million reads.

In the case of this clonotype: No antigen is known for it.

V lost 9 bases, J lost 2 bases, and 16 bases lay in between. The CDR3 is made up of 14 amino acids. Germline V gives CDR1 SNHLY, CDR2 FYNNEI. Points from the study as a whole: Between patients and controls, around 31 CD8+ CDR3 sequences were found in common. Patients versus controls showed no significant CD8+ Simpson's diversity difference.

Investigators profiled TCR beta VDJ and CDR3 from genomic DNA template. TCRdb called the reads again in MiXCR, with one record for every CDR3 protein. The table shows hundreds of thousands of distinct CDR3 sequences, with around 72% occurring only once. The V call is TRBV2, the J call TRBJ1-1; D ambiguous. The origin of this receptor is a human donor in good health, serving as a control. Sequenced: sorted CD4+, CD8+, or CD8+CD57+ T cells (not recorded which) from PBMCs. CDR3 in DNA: TGTGCCAGTAGCGGGGAGGCGGGCAACACTGAAGCTTTCTTT. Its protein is CASSGEAGNTEAFF.